The rows below give T cell receptor beta chains drawn from one sample of a study of blood T cell repertoires in COVID-19. Assay: immunoSEQ multiplex PCR; the TCRdb copy retains only in-frame clones and omits some. The top ten clones hold under 1.5% of a sample with 220,000 or so clones, just under 85% of them seen once. The source material was PBMCs or T cells enriched from blood (not recorded which). These receptors were obtained from a woman between 40 and 50 years old with acute COVID-19. Both conserved end residues are part of each CDR3.

cdr3_aa	v_call	j_call
CASTSGNEETQYF	TRBV11-1	TRBJ2-5
CASSQEGTGALAAGNTIYF	TRBV4-3	TRBJ1-3
CASSDTGTLMNTEAFF	TRBV2	TRBJ1-1
CASSAGSLTGELFF	TRBV10-1	TRBJ2-2
CASRESSNQPQHF	TRBV6-5	TRBJ1-5
CASRISSGRPSGEQYF	TRBV27	TRBJ2-7
CASSLVTYPTEQFF	TRBV11-2	TRBJ2-1
CASSGTGTGDYEQYF	TRBV10-1	TRBJ2-7
CASSIIPGGYQPQHF	TRBV19	TRBJ1-5
CASSGGTSGRAANEQFF	TRBV2	TRBJ2-1
CAWSYGNTIYF	TRBV30	TRBJ1-3
CASSEWGTSGRGTDTQYF	TRBV2	TRBJ2-3
CASSQGAGRGSGNTIYF	TRBV4-2	TRBJ1-3
CASSQDSASGRQETQYF	TRBV4-1	TRBJ2-5
CASSPGTVNTGELFF	TRBV19	TRBJ2-2
CSVAGTGKYMNTEAFF	TRBV29-1	TRBJ1-1
CATSRDKGQGWEQYF	TRBV15	TRBJ2-7
CASSPWGRDTEAFF	TRBV5-5	TRBJ1-1
CASTWGGEKLFF	TRBV7-9	TRBJ1-4
CASSEVSTGEKLFF	TRBV6-1	TRBJ1-4
CASSLIGERQYF	TRBV7-2	TRBJ2-7
CATSVSRLNYGYTF	TRBV24-1	TRBJ1-2
CASSQRPGLAEYNEQFF	TRBV4-1	TRBJ2-1
CSVENVAGGSYEQYF	TRBV29-1	TRBJ2-7
CASSPRKGVLNQPQHF	TRBV6-6	TRBJ1-5
CASSLETWTGGTDTQYF	TRBV7-2	TRBJ2-3
CATSELGLAGDGELFF	TRBV24-1	TRBJ2-2
CASSPRRTSARLYQETQYF	TRBV3-1/TRBV3-2	TRBJ2-5
CASGKGQYNSPLHF	TRBV3-1/TRBV3-2	TRBJ1-6
CASSRKLVKHEQFF	TRBV3-1/TRBV3-2	TRBJ2-1
CASSLIPGQTQYF	TRBV7-3	TRBJ2-3
CASSTSTRTYEQYF	TRBV7-9	TRBJ2-7
CSVGPSGAYEQYF	TRBV29-1	TRBJ2-7
CASSQRSLNTEAFF	TRBV7-9	TRBJ1-1
CASSLGAGTGELFF	TRBV7-2	TRBJ2-2
CASSLTGGMGGYTF	TRBV28	TRBJ1-2
CASSRQGKSGNTIYF	TRBV6-5	TRBJ1-3
CASSFLAGGFYNEQFF	TRBV7-2	TRBJ2-1
CASSLGPGMNTEAFF	TRBV7-9	TRBJ1-1
CASSPQGALKNIQYF	TRBV7-2	TRBJ2-4
CASSRSRGRGADTQYF	TRBV7-9	TRBJ2-3
CASSLERTAYEQYF	TRBV11-2	TRBJ2-7
CASRGDTGELFF	TRBV7-2	TRBJ2-2
CATSGPGLANNEQFF	TRBV24-1	TRBJ2-1
CASTTGGLFLYGYTF	TRBV6-5	TRBJ1-2
CASSKFRLAGVAYEQYF	TRBV21-1	TRBJ2-7
CSVEDQNTEAFF	TRBV29-1	TRBJ1-1
CASSSGGSETQYF	TRBV10-1	TRBJ2-5
CATSNTILGNQPQHF	TRBV15	TRBJ1-5
CASSTPSGHWNTEAFF	TRBV3-1/TRBV3-2	TRBJ1-1
CASSQGLAGTSYEQYF	TRBV3-1/TRBV3-2	TRBJ2-7
CSALEGEQFF	TRBV29-1	TRBJ2-1
CASTSRRALGYTF	TRBV19	TRBJ1-2